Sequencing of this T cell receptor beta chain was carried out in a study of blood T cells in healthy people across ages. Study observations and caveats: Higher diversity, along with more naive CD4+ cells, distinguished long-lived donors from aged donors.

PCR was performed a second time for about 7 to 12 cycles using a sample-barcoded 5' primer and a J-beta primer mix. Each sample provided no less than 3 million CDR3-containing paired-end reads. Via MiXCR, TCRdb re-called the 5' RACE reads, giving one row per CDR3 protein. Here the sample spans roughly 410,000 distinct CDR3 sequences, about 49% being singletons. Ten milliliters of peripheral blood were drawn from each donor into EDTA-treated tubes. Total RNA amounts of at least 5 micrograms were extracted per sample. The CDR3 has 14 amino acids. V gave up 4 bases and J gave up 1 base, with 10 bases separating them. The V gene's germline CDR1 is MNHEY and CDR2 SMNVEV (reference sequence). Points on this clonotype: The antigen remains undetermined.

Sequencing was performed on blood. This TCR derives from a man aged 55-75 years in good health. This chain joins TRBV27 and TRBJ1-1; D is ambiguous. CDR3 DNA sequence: TGTGCCAGCAGTTCCACGGGGTGGAACACTGAAGCTTTCTTT. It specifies CASSSTGWNTEAFF.